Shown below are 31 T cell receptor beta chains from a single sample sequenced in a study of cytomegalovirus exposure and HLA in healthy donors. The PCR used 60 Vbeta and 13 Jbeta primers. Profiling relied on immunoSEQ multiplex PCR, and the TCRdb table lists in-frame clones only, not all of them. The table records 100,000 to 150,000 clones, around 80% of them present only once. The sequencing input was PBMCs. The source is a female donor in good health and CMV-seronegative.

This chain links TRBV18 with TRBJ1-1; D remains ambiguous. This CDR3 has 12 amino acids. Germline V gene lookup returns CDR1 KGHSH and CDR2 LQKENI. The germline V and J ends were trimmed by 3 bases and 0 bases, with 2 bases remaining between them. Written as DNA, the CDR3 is TGTGCCAGCTCACCTATGAACACTGAAGCTTTCTTT. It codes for CASSPMNTEAFF.

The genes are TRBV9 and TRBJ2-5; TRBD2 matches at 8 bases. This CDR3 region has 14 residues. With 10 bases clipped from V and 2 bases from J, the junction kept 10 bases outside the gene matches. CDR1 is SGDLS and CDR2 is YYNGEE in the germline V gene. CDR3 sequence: CAQAREATQETQYF. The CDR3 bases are TGTGCCCAAGCGCGGGAGGCTACACAAGAGACCCAGTACTTC.

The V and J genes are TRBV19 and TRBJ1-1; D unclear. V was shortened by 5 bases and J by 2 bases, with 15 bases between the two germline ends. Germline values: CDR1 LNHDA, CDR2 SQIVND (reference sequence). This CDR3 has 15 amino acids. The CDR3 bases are TGTGCCAGTAGTTGGTCAGGCTCCAAAAACACTGAAGCTTTCTTT. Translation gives CASSWSGSKNTEAFF.

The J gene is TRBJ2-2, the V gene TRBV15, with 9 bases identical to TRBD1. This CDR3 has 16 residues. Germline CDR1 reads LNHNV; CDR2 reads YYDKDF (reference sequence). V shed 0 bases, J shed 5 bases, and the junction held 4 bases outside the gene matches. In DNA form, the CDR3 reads TGTGCCACCAGCAGAGACACAGGGGGCAGGACCGGGGAGCTGTTTTTT. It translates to CATSRDTGGRTGELFF.

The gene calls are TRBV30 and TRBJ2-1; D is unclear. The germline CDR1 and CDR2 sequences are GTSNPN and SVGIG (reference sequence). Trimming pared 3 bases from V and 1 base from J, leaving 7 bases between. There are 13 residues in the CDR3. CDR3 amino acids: CAWSGDSYNEQFF. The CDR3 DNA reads TGTGCCTGGAGCGGAGATTCCTACAATGAGCAGTTCTTC.

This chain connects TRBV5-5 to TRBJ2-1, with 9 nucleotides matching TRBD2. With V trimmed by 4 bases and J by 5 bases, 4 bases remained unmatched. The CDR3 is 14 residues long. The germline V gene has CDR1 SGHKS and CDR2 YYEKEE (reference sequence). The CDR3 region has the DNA TGTGCCAGCAGCATCCGACTAGCGGACAATGAGCAGTTCTTC. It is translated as CASSIRLADNEQFF.

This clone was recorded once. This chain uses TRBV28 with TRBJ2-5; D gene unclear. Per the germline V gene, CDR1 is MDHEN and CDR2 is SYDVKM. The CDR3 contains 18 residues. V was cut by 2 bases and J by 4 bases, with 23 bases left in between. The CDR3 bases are TGTGCCAGCAGTTTAGTGTCTACCTTAGTGGGCGTTCCAGAGACCCAGTACTTC. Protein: CASSLVSTLVGVPETQYF. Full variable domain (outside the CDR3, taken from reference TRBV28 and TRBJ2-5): DVKVTQSSRYLVKRTGEKVFLECVQDMDHENMFWYRQDPGLGLRLIYFSYDVKMKEKGDIPEGYSVSREKKERFSLILESASTNQTSMYLCASSLVSTLVGVPETQYFGPGTRLLVL.

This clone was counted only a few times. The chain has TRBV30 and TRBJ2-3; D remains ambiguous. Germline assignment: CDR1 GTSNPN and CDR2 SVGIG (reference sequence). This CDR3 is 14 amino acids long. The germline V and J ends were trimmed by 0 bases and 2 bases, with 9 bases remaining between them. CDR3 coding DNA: TGTGCCTGGAGTGTTGGCGGTAACACAGATACGCAGTATTTT. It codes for CAWSVGGNTDTQYF.

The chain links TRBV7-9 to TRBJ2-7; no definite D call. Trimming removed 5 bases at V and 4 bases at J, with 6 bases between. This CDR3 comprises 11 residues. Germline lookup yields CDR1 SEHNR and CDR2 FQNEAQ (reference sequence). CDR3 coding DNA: TGTGCCAGCAGCATCACTTACGAGCAGTACTTC. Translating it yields CASSITYEQYF.

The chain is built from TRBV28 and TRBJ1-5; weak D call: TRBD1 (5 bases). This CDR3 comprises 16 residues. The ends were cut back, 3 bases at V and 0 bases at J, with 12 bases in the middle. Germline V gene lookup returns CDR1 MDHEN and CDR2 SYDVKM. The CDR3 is CASSLELGVSNQPQHF. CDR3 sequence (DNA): TGTGCCAGCAGTTTGGAGTTAGGGGTTAGCAATCAGCCCCAGCATTTT.

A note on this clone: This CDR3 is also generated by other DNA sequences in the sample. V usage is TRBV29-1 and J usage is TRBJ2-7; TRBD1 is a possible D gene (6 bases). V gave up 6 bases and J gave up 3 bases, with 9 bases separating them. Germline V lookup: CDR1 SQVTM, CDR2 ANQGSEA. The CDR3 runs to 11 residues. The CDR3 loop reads CSVADSYEQYF. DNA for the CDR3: TGCAGCGTGGCGGACAGCTACGAGCAGTACTTC.

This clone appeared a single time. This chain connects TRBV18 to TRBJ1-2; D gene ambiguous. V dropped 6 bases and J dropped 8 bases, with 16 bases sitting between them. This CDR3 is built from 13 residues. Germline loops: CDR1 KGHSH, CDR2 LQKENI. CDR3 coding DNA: TGTGCCAGCTCCCAAAAGGAGCGTGGGGGCTACACCTTC. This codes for CASSQKERGGYTF.

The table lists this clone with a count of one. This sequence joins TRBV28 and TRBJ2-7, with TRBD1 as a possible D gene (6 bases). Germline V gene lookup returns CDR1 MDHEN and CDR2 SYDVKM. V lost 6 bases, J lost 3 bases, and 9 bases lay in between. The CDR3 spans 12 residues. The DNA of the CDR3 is TGTGCCAGCAGCGTGACAGGCTACGAGCAGTACTTC. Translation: CASSVTGYEQYF.

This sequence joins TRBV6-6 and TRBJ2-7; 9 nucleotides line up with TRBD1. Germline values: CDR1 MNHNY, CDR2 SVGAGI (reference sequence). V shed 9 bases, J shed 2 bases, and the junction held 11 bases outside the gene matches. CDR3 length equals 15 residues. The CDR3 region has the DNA TGTGCCAGTCACCTTGGGGACAGGGAAACCTACGAGCAGTACTTC. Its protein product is CASHLGDRETYEQYF.

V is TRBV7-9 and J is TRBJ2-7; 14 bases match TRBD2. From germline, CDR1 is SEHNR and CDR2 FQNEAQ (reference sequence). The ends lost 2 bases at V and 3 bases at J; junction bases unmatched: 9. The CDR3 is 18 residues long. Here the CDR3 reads CASSLSGTSGGLRYEQYF. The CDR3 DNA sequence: TGTGCCAGCAGCTTAAGTGGGACTAGCGGGGGCCTTCGCTACGAGCAGTACTTC.

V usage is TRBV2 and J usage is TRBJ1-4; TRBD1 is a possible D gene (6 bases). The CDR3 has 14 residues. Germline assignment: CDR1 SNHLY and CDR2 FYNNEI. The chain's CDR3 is CATKGGETNEKLFF. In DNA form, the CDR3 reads TGTGCGACAAAAGGGGGGGAGACTAATGAAAAACTGTTTTTT. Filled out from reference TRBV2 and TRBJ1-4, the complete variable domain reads EPEVTQTPSHQVTQMGQEVILRCVPISNHLYFYWYRQILGQKVEFLVSFYNNEISEKSEIFDDQFSVERPDGSNFTLKIRSTKLEDSAMYFCATKGGETNEKLFFGSGTQLSVL.

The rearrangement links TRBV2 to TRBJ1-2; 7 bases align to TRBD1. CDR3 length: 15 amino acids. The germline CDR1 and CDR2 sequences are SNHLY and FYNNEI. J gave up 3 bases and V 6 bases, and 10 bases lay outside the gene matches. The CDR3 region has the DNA TGTGCCAGCAGGCCTTACGACAGGGCGTACTATGGCTACACCTTC. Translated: CASRPYDRAYYGYTF.

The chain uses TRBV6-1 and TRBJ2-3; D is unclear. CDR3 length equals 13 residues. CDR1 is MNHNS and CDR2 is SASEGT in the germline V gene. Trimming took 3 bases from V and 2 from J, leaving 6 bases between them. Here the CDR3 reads CASSDIATDTQYF. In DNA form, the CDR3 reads TGTGCCAGCAGTGACATAGCCACAGATACGCAGTATTTT.

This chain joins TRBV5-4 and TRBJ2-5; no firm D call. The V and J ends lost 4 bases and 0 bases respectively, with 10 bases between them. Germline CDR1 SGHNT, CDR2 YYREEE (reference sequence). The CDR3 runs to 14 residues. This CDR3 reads CASSPDLYQETQYF. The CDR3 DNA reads TGTGCCAGCAGCCCAGACTTATACCAAGAGACCCAGTACTTC.

The CDR3 protein is CASSDLGLAGVADTQYF. The CDR3 bases are TGTGCCAGCAGCGATCTCGGACTAGCGGGAGTTGCAGATACGCAGTATTTT. The genes are TRBV11-2 and TRBJ2-3, with 13 bases identical to TRBD2. The trim removed 5 bases at V and 4 bases at J, leaving 9 bases unmatched. Germline V gene data show CDR1 as SGHAT and CDR2 as FQNNGV. CDR3 length equals 17 residues.

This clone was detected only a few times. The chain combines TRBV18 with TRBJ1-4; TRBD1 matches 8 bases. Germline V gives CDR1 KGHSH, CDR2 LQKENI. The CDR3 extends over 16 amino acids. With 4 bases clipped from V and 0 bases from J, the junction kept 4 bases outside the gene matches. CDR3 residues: CASSRNRGSTNEKLFF. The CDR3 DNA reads TGTGCCAGCTCACGGAACAGGGGGTCAACTAATGAAAAACTGTTTTTT.

The CDR3 spells CASRRDSRMNTEAFF. The CDR3 nucleotides are TGTGCCAGCAGACGGGACAGTAGAATGAACACTGAAGCTTTCTTT. The chain links TRBV2 to TRBJ1-1; 7 bases map to TRBD1. This CDR3 is 15 amino acids long. With V trimmed by 6 bases and J by 0 bases, 7 bases remained unmatched. Germline values: CDR1 SNHLY, CDR2 FYNNEI. Using reference TRBV2 and TRBJ1-1 for the parts outside the CDR3, the full variable domain is EPEVTQTPSHQVTQMGQEVILRCVPISNHLYFYWYRQILGQKVEFLVSFYNNEISEKSEIFDDQFSVERPDGSNFTLKIRSTKLEDSAMYFCASRRDSRMNTEAFFGQGTRLTVV.

The chain's CDR3 is CASSQEKRGRETQYF. In DNA form, the CDR3 reads TGCGCCAGCAGTCAGGAGAAGCGGGGGAGGGAGACCCAGTACTTC. The chain couples TRBV23-1 to TRBJ2-5, with 8 bases aligning to TRBD2. TRBV23-1 belongs to the ORF category, with a function that is uncertain. The trim removed 3 bases at V and 5 bases at J, leaving 8 bases unmatched. There are 15 residues in the CDR3.

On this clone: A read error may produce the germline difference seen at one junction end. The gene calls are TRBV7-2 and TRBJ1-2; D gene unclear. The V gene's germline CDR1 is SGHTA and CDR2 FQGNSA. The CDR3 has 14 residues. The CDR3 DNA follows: TGTGTCAGCAGCTTATCCCTAGGCGCCTATGGCTACACCTTC. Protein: CVSSLSLGAYGYTF.

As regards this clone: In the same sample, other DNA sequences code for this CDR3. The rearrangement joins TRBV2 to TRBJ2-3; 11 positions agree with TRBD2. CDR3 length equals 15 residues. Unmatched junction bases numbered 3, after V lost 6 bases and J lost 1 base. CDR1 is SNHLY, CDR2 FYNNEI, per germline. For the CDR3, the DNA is TGTGCCAGCAGCTTGGGACTAGCGGGCACAGATACGCAGTATTTT. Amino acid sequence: CASSLGLAGTDTQYF.

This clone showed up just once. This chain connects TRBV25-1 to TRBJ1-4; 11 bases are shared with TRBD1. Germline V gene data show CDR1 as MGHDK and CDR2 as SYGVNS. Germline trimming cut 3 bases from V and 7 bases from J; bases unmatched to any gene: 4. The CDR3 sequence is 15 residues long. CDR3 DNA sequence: TGTGCCAGCAGTGAGCCCGGGACAGGGGGTGAAAAACTGTTTTTT. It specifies CASSEPGTGGEKLFF. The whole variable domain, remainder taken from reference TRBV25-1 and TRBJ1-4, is EADIYQTPRYLVIGTGKKITLECSQTMGHDKMYWYQQDPGMELHLIHYSYGVNSTEKGDLSSESTVSRIRTEHFPLTLESARPSHTSQYLCASSEPGTGGEKLFFGSGTQLSVL.

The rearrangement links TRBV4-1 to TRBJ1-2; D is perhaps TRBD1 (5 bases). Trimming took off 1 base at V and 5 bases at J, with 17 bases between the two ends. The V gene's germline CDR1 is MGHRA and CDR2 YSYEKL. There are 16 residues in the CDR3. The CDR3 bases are TGCGCCAGCAGCCAAGTCGGGCAGGGTAGACCGTATGGCTACACCTTC. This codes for CASSQVGQGRPYGYTF.

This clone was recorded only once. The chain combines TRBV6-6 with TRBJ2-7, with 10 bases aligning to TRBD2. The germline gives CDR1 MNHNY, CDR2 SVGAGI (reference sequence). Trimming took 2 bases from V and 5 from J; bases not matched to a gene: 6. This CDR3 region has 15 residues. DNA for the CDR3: TGTGCCAGCAGTTACCAGAGCGGGAGGGCCGACGAGCAGTACTTC. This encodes CASSYQSGRADEQYF.

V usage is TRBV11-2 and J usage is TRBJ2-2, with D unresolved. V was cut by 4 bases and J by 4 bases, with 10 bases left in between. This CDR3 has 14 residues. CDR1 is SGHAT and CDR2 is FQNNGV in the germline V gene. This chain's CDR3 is CASSSADATGELFF. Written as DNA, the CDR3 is TGTGCCAGCAGCTCGGCGGATGCCACCGGGGAGCTGTTTTTT.

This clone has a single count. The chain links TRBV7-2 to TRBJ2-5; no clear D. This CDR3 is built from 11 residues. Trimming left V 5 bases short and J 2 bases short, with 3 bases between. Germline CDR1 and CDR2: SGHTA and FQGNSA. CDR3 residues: CASSQQETQYF. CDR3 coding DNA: TGTGCCAGCAGCCAACAAGAGACCCAGTACTTC.

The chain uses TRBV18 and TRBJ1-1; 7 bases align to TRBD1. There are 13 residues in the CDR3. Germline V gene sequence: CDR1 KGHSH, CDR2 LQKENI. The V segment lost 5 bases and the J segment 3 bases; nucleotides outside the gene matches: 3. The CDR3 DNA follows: TGTGCCAGCTCATTCGGACAGGACACTGAAGCTTTCTTT. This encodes CASSFGQDTEAFF.